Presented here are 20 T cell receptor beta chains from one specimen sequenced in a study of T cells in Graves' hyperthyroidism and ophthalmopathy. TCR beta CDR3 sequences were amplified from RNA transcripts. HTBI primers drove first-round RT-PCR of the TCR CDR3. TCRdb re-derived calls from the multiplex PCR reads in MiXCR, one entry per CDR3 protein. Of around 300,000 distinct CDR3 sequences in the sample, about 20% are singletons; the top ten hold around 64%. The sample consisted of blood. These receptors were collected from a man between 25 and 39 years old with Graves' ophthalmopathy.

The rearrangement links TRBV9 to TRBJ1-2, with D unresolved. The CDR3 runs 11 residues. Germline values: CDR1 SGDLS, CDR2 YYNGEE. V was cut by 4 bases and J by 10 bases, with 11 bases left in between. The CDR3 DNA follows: TGTGCCAGCAGCTCCCCTCGGGACTACACCTTC. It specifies CASSSPRDYTF.

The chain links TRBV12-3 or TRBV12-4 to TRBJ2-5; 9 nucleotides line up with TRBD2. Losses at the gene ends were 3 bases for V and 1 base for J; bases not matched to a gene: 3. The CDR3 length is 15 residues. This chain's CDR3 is CASSLREGTQETQYF. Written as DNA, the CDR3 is TGTGCCAGCAGTTTGCGGGAGGGAACCCAAGAGACCCAGTACTTC.

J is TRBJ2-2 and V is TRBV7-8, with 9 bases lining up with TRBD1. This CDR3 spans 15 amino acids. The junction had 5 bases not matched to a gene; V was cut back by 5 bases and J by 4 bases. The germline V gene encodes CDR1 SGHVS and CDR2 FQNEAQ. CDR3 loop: CASSVRDRVTGELFF. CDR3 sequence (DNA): TGTGCCAGCAGCGTCCGGGACAGGGTCACCGGGGAGCTGTTTTTT.

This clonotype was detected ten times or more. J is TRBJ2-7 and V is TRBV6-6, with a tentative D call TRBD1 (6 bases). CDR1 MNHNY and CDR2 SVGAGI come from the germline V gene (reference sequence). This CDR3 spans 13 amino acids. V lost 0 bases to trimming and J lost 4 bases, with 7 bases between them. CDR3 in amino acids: CASSYSQGYEQYF. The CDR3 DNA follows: TGTGCCAGCAGTTACTCACAGGGATACGAGCAGTACTTC.

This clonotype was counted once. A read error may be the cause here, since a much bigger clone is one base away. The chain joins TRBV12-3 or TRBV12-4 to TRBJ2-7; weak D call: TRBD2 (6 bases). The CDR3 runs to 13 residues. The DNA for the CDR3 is TGTGCCAGCAGCCCCTTAAGCGGGTACGAGCAGTGCTTC. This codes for CASSPLSGYEQCF.

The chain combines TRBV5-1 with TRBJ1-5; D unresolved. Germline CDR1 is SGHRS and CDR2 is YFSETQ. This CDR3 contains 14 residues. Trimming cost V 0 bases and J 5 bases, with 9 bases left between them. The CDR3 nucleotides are TGCGCCAGCAGCTTGGACCGTCCTGATCAGCCCCAGCATTTT. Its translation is CASSLDRPDQPQHF.

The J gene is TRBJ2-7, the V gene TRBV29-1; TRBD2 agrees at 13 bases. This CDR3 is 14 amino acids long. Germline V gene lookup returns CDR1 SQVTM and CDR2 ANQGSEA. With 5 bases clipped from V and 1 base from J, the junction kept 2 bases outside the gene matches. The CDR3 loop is CSVRTSGSSYEQYF. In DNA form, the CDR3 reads TGCAGCGTTCGGACTAGCGGGAGTTCCTACGAGCAGTACTTC.

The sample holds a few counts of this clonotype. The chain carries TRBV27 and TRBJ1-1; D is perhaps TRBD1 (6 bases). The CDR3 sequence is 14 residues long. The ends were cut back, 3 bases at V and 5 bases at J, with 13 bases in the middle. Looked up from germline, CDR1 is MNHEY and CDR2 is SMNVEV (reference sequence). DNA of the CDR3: TGTGCCAGCAGTTTCGGAACAGGGAAGACTGAAGCTTTCTTT. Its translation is CASSFGTGKTEAFF.

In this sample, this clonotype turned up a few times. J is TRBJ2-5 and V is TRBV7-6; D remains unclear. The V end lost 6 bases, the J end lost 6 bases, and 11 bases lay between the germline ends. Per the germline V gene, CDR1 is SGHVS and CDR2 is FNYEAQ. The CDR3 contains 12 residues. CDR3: CASSPYSQTQYF. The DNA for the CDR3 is TGTGCCAGCAGTCCATATTCCCAGACCCAGTACTTC.

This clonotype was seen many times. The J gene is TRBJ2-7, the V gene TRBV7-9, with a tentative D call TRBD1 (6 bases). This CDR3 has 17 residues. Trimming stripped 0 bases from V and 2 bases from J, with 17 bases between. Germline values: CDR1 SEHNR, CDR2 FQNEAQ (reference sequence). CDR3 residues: CASSLATGQGLTYEQYF. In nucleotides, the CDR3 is TGTGCCAGCAGCTTAGCGACGGGGCAGGGGCTCACCTACGAGCAGTACTTC.

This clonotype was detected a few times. The CDR3 loop reads CAWSNRGRGATNEKLFF. CDR3 sequence (DNA): TGTGCCTGGAGTAACAGGGGGCGCGGCGCAACTAATGAAAAACTGTTTTTT. The gene calls are TRBV30 and TRBJ1-4, with TRBD1 matching over 9 bases. The germline CDR1 and CDR2 sequences are GTSNPN and SVGIG (reference sequence). Trimming at V came to 2 bases and at J to 0 bases, leaving 7 bases not matched to a gene. This CDR3 contains 17 residues.

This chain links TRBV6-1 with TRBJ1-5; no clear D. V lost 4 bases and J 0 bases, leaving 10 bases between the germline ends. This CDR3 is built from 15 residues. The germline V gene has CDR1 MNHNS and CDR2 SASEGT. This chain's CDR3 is CASSGEGLSNQPQHF. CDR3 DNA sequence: TGTGCCAGCAGTGGGGAGGGCCTTAGCAATCAGCCCCAGCATTTT.

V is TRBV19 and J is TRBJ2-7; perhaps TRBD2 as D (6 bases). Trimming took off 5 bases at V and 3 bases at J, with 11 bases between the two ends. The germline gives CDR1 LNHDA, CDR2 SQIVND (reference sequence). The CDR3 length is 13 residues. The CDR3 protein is CASSLNGGYEQYF. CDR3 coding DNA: TGTGCCAGTAGTCTAAACGGGGGCTACGAGCAGTACTTC.

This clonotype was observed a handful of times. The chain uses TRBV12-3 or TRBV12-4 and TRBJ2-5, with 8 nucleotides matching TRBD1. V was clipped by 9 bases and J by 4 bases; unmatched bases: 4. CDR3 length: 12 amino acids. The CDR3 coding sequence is TGTGCCAGTGGACAGGGAGGAGAGACCCAGTACTTC. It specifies CASGQGGETQYF.

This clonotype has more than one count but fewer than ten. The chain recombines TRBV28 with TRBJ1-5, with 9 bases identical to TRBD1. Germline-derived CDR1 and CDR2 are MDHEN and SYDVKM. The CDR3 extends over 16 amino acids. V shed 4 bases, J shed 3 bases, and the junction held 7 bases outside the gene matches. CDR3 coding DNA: TGTGCCAGCAGTTCACCGGGACAGGGTTTCAATCAGCCCCAGCATTTT. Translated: CASSSPGQGFNQPQHF.

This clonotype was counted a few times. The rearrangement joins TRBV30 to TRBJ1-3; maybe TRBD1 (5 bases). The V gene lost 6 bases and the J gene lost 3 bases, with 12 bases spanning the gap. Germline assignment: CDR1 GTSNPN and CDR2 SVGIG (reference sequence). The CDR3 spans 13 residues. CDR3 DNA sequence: TGTGCCTGCCGTGGGGGTCGTGGAAACACCATATATTTT. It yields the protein CACRGGRGNTIYF. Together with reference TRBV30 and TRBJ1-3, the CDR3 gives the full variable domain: SQTIHQWPATLVQPVGSPLSLECTVEGTSNPNLYWYRQAAGRGLQLLFYSVGIGQISSEVPQNLSASRPQDRQFILSSKKLLLSDSGFYLCACRGGRGNTIYFGEGSWLTVV.

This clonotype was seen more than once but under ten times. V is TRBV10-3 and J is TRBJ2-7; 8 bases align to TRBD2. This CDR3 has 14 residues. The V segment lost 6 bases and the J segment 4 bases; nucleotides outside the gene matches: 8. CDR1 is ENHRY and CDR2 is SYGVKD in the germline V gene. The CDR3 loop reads CAIRKSLAEYEQYF. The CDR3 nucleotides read TGTGCCATCAGGAAATCACTAGCGGAGTACGAGCAGTACTTC.

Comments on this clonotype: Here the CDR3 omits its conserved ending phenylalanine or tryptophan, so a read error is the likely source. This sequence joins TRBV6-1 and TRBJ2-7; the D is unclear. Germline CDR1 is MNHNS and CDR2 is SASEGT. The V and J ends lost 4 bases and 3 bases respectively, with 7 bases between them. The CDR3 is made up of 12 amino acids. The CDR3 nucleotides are TGTGCCAGCAGTGTGGCCAGCTACGAGCAGTACTCC. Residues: CASSVASYEQYS.

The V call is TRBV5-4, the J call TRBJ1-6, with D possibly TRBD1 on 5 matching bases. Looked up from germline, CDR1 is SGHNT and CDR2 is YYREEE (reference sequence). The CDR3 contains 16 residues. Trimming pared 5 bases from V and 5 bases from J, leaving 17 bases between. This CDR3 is CASRLRGTQNNSPLHF. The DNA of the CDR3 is TGTGCCAGCAGGCTGCGAGGGACCCAAAATAATTCACCCCTCCACTTT.

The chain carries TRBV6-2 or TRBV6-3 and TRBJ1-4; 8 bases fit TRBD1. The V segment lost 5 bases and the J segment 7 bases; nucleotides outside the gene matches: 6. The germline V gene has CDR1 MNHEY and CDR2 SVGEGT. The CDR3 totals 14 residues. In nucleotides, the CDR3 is TGTGCCAGCAGTACAACAGGGGGGGGTGAAAAACTGTTTTTT. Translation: CASSTTGGGEKLFF.